This record looks at one TCR beta chain sequence and its context. This sample stems from a study of blood T cell repertoires in COVID-19. Study in general: The study drew acute and convalescent COVID-19 samples from the United States, Italy and Spain. In each case, the material was cDNA or gDNA derived from T cells, B-cell-depleted T cells, or PBMCs.

The CDR3 loop spans 13 amino acids. V dropped 3 bases and J dropped 6 bases, with 6 bases sitting between them. In the original processing: How many nucleated cells were present was estimated from reference gene primer amplification. The protocol was immunoSEQ multiplex PCR, while the TCRdb copy is restricted to in-frame clones and leaves out a portion. V, J and clone size were drawn from that table, and D and trimming were deduced from the DNA. The sample contains about 210,000 clones, 65% to 85% of which appear only once. V usage is TRBV12-3 or TRBV12-4 and J usage is TRBJ1-6; D gene uncertain. Sequences were obtained from peripheral blood. This TCR was recovered from a human donor in a cohort sampled during active COVID-19. CDR3 region: CASSLGVNSPLHF. CDR3 bases: TGTGCCAGCAGTTTGGGAGTTAATTCACCCCTCCACTTT.